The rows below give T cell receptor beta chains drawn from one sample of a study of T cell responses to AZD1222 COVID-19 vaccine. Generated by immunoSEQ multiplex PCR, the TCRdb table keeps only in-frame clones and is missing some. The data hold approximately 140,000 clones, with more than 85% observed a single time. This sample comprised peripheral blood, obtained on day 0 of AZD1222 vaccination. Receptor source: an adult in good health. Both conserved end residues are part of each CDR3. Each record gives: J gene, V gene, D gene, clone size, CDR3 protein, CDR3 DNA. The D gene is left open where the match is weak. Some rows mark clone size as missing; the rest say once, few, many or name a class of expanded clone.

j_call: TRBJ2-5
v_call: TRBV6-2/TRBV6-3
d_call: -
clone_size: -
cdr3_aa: CASSYGTRRGGSQETQYF
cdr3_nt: TGTGCCAGCAGTTACGGGACAAGGAGGGGGGGATCCCAAGAGACCCAGTACTTC

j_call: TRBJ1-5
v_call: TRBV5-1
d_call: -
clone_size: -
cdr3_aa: CASSLGLGPLEPQHF
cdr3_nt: TGCGCCAGCAGCTTGGGGCTAGGACCATTAGAGCCCCAGCATTTT

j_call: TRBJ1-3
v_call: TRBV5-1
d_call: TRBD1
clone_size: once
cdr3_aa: CASSSGTGAPSLSGNTIYF
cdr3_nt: TGCGCCAGCAGCTCTGGTACAGGGGCCCCTTCCCTCTCTGGAAACACCATATATTTT

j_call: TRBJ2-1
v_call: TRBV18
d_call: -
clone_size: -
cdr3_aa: CASSPPNGLNEQFF
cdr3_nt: TGTGCCAGCTCACCCCCTAACGGCCTCAATGAGCAGTTCTTC

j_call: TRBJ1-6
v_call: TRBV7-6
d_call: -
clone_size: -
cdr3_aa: CASSLRAAYNSPLHF
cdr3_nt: TGTGCCAGCAGCTTAAGGGCCGCCTATAATTCACCCCTCCACTTT

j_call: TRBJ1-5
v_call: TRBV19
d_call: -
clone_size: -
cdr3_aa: CASSAGARQPQHF
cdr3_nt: TGTGCCAGCTCCGCAGGGGCCAGGCAGCCCCAGCATTTT

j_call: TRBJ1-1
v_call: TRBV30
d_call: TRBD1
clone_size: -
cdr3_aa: CAWIMTGVSFTEAFF
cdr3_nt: TGTGCCTGGATCATGACAGGGGTATCGTTTACTGAAGCTTTCTTT

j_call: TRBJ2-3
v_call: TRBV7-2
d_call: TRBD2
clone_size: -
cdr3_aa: CASSLWDYTDTQYF
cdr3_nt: TGTGCCAGCAGCTTATGGGACTACACAGATACGCAGTATTTT

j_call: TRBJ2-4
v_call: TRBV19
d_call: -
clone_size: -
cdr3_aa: CASSMPSVSQNIQYF
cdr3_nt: TGTGCCAGTAGTATGCCTAGCGTTAGTCAAAACATTCAGTACTTC

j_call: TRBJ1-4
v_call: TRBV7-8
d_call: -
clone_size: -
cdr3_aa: CASSQRTGINEKLFF
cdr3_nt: TGTGCCAGCAGCCAACGCACAGGAATTAATGAAAAACTGTTTTTT

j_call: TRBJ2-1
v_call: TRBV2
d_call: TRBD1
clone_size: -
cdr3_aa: CAGKRTGNLNEQFF
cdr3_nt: TGTGCCGGGAAGCGGACAGGGAACCTCAATGAGCAGTTCTTC

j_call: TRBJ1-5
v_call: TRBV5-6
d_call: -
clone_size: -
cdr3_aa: CASSLGQLSNQPQHF
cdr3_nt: TGTGCCAGCAGCTTGGGGCAGCTTAGCAATCAGCCCCAGCATTTT

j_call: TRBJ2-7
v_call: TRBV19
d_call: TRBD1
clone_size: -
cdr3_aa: CASSRLTGTGGYEQYF
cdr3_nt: TGTGCCAGTAGCCGCCTGACCGGGACAGGGGGGTACGAGCAGTACTTC

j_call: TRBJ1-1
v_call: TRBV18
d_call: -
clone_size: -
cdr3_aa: CASSPDRSTEAFF
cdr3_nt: TGTGCCAGCTCACCGGATCGGAGTACTGAAGCTTTCTTT

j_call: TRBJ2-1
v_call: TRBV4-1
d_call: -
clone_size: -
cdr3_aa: CASSQVIGGPSSNEQFF
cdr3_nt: TGCGCCAGCAGCCAAGTGATAGGGGGACCGAGTTCAAATGAGCAGTTCTTC

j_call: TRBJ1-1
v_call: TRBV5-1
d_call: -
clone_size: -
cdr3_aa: CASSEIHGMNTEAFF
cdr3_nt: TGCGCCAGCAGCGAGATTCACGGGATGAACACTGAAGCTTTCTTT

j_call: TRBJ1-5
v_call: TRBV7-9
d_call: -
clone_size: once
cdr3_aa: CASSPPGTGQPQHF
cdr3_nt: TGTGCCAGCAGCCCACCGGGGACGGGGCAGCCCCAGCATTTT

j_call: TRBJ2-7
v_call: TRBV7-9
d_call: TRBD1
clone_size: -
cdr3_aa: CASSRDRDEQYF
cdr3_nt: TGTGCCAGCAGTCGGGACAGGGACGAGCAGTACTTC

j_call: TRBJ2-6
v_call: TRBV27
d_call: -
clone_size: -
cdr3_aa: CASGTDSGANVLTF
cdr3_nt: TGTGCCAGCGGCACAGACTCTGGGGCCAACGTCCTGACTTTC

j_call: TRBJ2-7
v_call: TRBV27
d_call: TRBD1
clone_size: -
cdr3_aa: CASSPGQFAGEQYF
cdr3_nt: TGTGCCAGCAGCCCGGGACAGTTTGCCGGCGAGCAGTACTTC

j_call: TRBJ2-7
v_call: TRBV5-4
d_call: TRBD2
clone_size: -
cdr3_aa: CASSPGLAYEQYF
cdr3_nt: TGTGCCAGCAGCCCGGGACTAGCCTACGAGCAGTACTTC

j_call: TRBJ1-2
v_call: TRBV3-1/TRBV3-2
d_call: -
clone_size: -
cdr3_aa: CASSQDQGIAYGYTF
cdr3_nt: TGTGCCAGCAGCCAAGATCAGGGGATCGCCTATGGCTACACCTTC

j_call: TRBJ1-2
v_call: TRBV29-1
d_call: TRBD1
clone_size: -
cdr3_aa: CSVEVGTGGYGYTF
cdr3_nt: TGCAGCGTTGAAGTAGGAACAGGGGGGTATGGCTACACCTTC

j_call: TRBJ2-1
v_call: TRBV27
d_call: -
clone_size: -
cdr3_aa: CASSTRTSQFF
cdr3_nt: TGTGCCAGCAGTACACGGACTTCTCAGTTCTTC

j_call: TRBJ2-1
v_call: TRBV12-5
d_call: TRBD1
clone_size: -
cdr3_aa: CASGLPGTGGNEQFF
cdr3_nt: TGTGCTAGTGGTTTGCCTGGGACAGGGGGCAATGAGCAGTTCTTC

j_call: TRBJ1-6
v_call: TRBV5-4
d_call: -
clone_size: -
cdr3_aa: CASSFGQNSPLHF
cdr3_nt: TGTGCCAGCAGCTTCGGACAGAATTCACCCCTCCACTTT

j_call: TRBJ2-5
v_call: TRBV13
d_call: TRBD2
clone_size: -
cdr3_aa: CASSLVRGGRETQYF
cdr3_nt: TGTGCCAGCAGCTTGGTGCGGGGGGGCCGGGAGACCCAGTACTTC

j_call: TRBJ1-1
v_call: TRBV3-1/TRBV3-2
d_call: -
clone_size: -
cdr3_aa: CASSQDQVKSDTEAFF
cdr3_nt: TGTGCCAGCAGCCAAGATCAGGTGAAGTCGGACACTGAAGCTTTCTTT

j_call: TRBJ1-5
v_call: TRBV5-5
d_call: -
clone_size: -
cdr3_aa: CASSLGLEGVDSNQPQHF
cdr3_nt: TGTGCCAGCAGCTTAGGTCTCGAAGGGGTCGATAGCAATCAGCCCCAGCATTTT

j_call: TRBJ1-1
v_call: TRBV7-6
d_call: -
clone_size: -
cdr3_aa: CASRQNTEAFF
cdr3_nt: TGTGCCAGCAGACAAAACACTGAAGCTTTCTTT

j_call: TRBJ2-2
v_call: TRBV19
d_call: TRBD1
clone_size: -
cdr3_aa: CASSILAGGAGTGELFF
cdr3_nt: TGTGCCAGTAGTATTTTGGCAGGGGGCGCGGGGACCGGGGAGCTGTTTTTT

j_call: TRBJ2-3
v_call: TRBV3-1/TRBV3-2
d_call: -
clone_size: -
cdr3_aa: CASSQVSFRASTDTQYF
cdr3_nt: TGTGCCAGCAGCCAAGTCTCTTTTCGGGCTAGCACAGATACGCAGTATTTT

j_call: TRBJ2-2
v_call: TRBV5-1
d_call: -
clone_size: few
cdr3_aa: CASSPDGGPGELFF
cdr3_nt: TGCGCCAGCAGCCCGGATGGCGGCCCCGGGGAGCTGTTTTTT

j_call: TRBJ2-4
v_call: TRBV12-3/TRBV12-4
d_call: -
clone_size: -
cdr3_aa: CASRLLAKNIQYF
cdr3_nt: TGTGCCAGCAGGCTACTAGCCAAAAACATTCAGTACTTC

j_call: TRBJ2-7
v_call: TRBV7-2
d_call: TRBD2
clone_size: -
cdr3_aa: CASSLRLAVEQYF
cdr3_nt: TGTGCCAGCAGCTTGAGGCTAGCGGTCGAGCAGTACTTC

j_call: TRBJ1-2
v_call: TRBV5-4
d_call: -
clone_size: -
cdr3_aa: CASSKGGENYGYTF
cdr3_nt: TGTGCCAGCAGCAAAGGGGGTGAAAACTATGGCTACACCTTC

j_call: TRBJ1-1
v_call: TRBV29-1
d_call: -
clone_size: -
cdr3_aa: CSAATGSLGTEAFF
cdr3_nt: TGCAGCGCCGCGACAGGATCTTTAGGCACTGAAGCTTTCTTT

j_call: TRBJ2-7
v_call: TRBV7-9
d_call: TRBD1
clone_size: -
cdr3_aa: CASSLGQGSTYEQYF
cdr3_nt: TGTGCCAGCAGCTTAGGACAGGGGAGCACCTACGAGCAGTACTTC

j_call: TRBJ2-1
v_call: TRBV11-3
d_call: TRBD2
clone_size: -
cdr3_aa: CASSLSGTDRNEQFF
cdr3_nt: TGTGCCAGCAGCTTGAGCGGGACTGATAGGAATGAGCAGTTCTTC

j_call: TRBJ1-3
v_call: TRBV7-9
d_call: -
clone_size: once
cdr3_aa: CASSLDQAGNTIYF
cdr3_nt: TGTGCCAGCAGCTTAGATCAGGCTGGAAACACCATATATTTT

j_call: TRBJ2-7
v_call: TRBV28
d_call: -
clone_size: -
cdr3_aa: CASSGGSNYEQYF
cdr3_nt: TGTGCCAGCAGTGGGGGATCCAACTACGAGCAGTACTTC

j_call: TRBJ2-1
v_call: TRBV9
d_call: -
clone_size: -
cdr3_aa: CASSVEGVGYEQFF
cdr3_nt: TGTGCCAGCAGCGTAGAAGGTGTTGGCTATGAGCAGTTCTTC

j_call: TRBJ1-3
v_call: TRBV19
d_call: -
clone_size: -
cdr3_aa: CASSTLQGPSGNTIYF
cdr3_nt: TGTGCCAGTAGTACCCTCCAGGGGCCCTCTGGAAACACCATATATTTT

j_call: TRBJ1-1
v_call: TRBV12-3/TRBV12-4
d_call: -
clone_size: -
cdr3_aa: CASSLQVEAFF
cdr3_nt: TGTGCCAGCAGCTTGCAGGTAGAAGCTTTCTTT